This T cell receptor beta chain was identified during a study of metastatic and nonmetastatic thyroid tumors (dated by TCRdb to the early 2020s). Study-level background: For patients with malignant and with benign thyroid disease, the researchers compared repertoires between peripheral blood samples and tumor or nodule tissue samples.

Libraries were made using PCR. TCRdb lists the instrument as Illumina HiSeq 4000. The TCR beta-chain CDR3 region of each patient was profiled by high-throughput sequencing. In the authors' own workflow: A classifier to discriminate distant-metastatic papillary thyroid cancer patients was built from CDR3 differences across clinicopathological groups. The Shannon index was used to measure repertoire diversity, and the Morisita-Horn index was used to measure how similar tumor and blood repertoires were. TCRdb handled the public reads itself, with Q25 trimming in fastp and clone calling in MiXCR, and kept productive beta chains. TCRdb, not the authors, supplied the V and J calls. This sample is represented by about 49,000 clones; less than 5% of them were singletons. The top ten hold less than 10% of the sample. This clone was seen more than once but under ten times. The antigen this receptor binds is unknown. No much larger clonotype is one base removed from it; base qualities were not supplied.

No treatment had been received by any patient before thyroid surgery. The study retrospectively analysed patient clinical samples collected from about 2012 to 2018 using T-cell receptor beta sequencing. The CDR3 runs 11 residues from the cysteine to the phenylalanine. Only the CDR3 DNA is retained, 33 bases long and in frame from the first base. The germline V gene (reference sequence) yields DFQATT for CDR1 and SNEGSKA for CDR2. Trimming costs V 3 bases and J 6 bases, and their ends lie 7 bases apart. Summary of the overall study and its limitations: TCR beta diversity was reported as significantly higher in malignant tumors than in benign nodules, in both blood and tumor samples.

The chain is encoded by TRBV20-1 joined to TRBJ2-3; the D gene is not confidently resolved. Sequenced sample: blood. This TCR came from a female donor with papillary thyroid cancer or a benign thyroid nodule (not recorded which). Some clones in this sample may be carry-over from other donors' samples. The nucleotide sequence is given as TGCAGTGCTAGCTTCGATGATACGCAGTATTTT. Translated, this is CSASFDDTQYF.